This paragraph covers one TCR beta chain sequence. The length of the CDR3 is 16 residues. The V gene's germline CDR1 is SGHTA and CDR2 FQGTGA. V lost 8 bases to trimming and J lost 4 bases, with 20 bases between them. The data were taken from a study of blood T cell repertoires in COVID-19. Study-level background: The samples span acute and convalescent COVID-19 from the United States, Italy and Spain. The analysed material was cDNA or gDNA that came from T cells, B-cell-depleted T cells, or PBMCs.

Original processing notes: Estimation of nucleated cell counts relied on the amplification of reference gene primers. Profiling relied on immunoSEQ multiplex PCR, and the TCRdb table lists in-frame clones only, not all of them. That table furnishes V, J and clone size, whereas the DNA furnished D and trimming. The table has 120,000 or so clones, roughly nine tenths seen once. The J gene is TRBJ1-4, the V gene TRBV7-3; D ambiguous. The source of this sequence is a man between 65 and 85 years old who had recovered from COVID-19. Material for sequencing was peripheral blood. The CDR3: CASFQVHGRDNEKLFF. CDR3 coding DNA: TGTGCCAGCTTCCAAGTTCATGGGCGAGATAATGAAAAACTGTTTTTT.